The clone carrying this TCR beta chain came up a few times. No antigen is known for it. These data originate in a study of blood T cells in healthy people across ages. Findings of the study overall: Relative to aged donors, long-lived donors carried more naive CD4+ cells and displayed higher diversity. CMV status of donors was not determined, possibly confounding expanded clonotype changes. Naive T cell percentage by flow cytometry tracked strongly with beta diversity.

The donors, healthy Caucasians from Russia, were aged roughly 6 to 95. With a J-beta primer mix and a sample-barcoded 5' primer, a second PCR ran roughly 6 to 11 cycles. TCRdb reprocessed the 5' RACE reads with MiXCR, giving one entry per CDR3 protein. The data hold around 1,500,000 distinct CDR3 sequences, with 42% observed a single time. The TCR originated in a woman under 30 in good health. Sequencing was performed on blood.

In nucleotides, the CDR3 is TGTGCCTGGGGAGACTTCCCGGCCTACGAGCAGTACTTC. Its protein is CAWGDFPAYEQYF. The rearrangement uses TRBV30 and TRBJ2-7; no clear D. Between the trimmed V and J ends, which lost 5 bases and 2 bases, there was a span of 13 bases. The CDR3 is made up of 13 amino acids. The V gene's germline CDR1 is GTSNPN and CDR2 SVGIG (reference sequence).